This T cell receptor beta chain originates from a study of blood T cell repertoires in COVID-19. Study information: Both acute and convalescent COVID-19 samples were obtained from the United States, Italy and Spain.

Individuals drawn from approximately 22 US areas were about 18 to 100 years old. Original analysis: Amplification of reference gene primers was used by the study to estimate nucleated cell counts. TCRdb's table, derived via immunoSEQ multiplex PCR, lists solely in-frame clones and lacks some. V, J and clone size are taken as reported in that table, and D and trimming were inferred from the DNA itself. The sample carries 200,000 to 300,000 clones, more than 75% recorded once. Material: PBMCs or T cells enriched from blood (not recorded which). The source of this sequence is a woman between 50 and 59 years old who had recovered from COVID-19.

CDR3: CASSSPVKGRAPLHF. The CDR3 DNA follows: TGTGCCAGCAGTTCGCCTGTGAAGGGGAGGGCGCCCCTCCACTTT. J is TRBJ1-6 and V is TRBV27; weak D call: TRBD1 (5 bases). The CDR3 covers 15 residues. Germline assignment: CDR1 MNHEY and CDR2 SMNVEV (reference sequence). Trimming removed 4 bases from V and 13 bases from J, with 20 bases in between.